This T cell receptor beta chain appears in the sequencing data of a study of CD8+ T cells in alopecia areata. Study-wide findings and caveats: Sequence data from scalp samples additionally include resident alphabeta T cells of normal skin.

Following extraction, RNA underwent reverse transcription to cDNA, which served as the sequencing template. TCRdb's table, derived via immunoSEQ multiplex PCR, lists solely in-frame clones and lacks some. This table has about 97,000 clones, roughly two fifths appearing once. The CDR3 consists of 15 residues. After removal of 4 bases from V and 5 bases from J, the junction contained 9 bases not matched to a gene. Concerning this clone itself: Its target is unknown.

Sequenced input: CD4+ T cells sorted from blood. The V call is TRBV23-1, the J call TRBJ2-7, with 9 bases matching TRBD1. TRBV23-1 is noted as an ORF with a role that remains uncertain. The receptor was derived from a human donor with alopecia areata. CDR3 in DNA: TGCGCCAGCAGTCGCTCGGGGGACAGGGCAAACGAGCAGTACTTC. Its protein is CASSRSGDRANEQYF.